This T cell receptor beta chain was captured in a study of cytomegalovirus exposure and HLA in healthy donors. The PCR employed 60 Vbeta primers together with 13 Jbeta primers. Using immunoSEQ multiplex PCR, the repertoire was profiled, and TCRdb retains in-frame clones only, with some absent. The sample carries about 140,000 clones, around 68% recorded once. Germline CDR1 SGHAT, CDR2 FQNNGV. The CDR3 spans 15 residues. Trimming pared 5 bases from V and 4 bases from J, leaving 18 bases between. The sequenced material came from PBMCs. The TCR sequence derives from a young man in good health and CMV-seropositive. The gene calls are TRBV11-2 and TRBJ2-7; D gene uncertain. CDR3 amino acids: CASSPEASGGYEQYF. The CDR3 nucleotides are TGTGCCAGCAGCCCAGAGGCTAGTGGCGGTTACGAGCAGTACTTC.